The 21 T cell receptor beta chains below come from one sample, sequenced in a study of blood T cell repertoires in COVID-19. Libraries were prepared by immunoSEQ multiplex PCR; TCRdb keeps only in-frame clonotypes and omits some of them. The sample holds 190,000 or so clones; around 85% are singletons and the top ten take approximately 19%. The source material was PBMCs or T cells enriched from blood (not recorded which). These receptors came from a man in his forties who had recovered from COVID-19.

This sequence joins TRBV9 and TRBJ2-7; maybe TRBD1 (5 bases). Germline CDR1 is SGDLS and CDR2 is YYNGEE. Between the trimmed V and J ends, which lost 4 bases and 7 bases, there was a span of 24 bases. The CDR3 loop spans 16 amino acids. The CDR3 DNA reads TGTGCCAGCAGCCAATCCTCTGGGGCGCTACTGAGAGAGCAGTACTTC. Encoded protein: CASSQSSGALLREQYF.

This rearrangement joins TRBV5-1 to TRBJ1-3; D unresolved. In germline, CDR1 is SGHRS, CDR2 YFSETQ. The CDR3 contains 12 residues. V was trimmed by 4 bases and J by 2 bases, leaving 4 bases between them. The CDR3 nucleotides are TGCGCCAGCAGCGACACTGGAAACACCATATATTTT. This sequence encodes CASSDTGNTIYF.

This clone was seen a handful of times. The chain combines TRBV30 with TRBJ2-1; 8 nucleotides agree with TRBD2. This CDR3 is built from 14 residues. The trim removed 2 bases at V and 10 bases at J, leaving 10 bases unmatched. Germline CDR1 GTSNPN, CDR2 SVGIG (reference sequence). The CDR3 region has the DNA TGTGCCTGGAGTCCCGGGAGGGCCTCACGAGAGCAGTTCTTC. It specifies CAWSPGRASREQFF.

The DNA of the CDR3 is TGTGCCAGCAGCTTAGGGAGGACAGGCTACGAGCAGTACTTC. Amino acids: CASSLGRTGYEQYF. This chain uses TRBV11-2 with TRBJ2-7; 7 nucleotides agree with TRBD1. This CDR3 spans 14 amino acids. Germline loops: CDR1 SGHAT, CDR2 FQNNGV. Trimming at V came to 1 base and at J to 3 bases, leaving 3 bases not matched to a gene.

The gene calls are TRBV5-6 and TRBJ2-7; D remains ambiguous. This CDR3 has 15 residues. Looked up from germline, CDR1 is SGHDT and CDR2 is YYEEEE. The V end lost 0 bases, the J end lost 5 bases, and 15 bases lay between the germline ends. DNA of the CDR3: TGTGCCAGCAGCTTGGGAAACAGTTACTTGGACGAGCAGTACTTC. Encoded protein: CASSLGNSYLDEQYF.

This clone was observed a few times. J is TRBJ2-7 and V is TRBV28, with unresolved D. Germline-derived CDR1 and CDR2 are MDHEN and SYDVKM. V dropped 10 bases and J dropped 3 bases, with 10 bases sitting between them. The CDR3 length is 11 residues. The CDR3 DNA follows: TGTGCCACCCTAATAAACTACGAGCAGTACTTC. This translates into CATLINYEQYF.

The chain couples TRBV19 to TRBJ1-1; D is possibly TRBD1 (5 bases). Germline CDR1 and CDR2: LNHDA and SQIVND (reference sequence). This CDR3 is 15 amino acids long. Trimming stripped 2 bases from V and 3 bases from J, with 13 bases between. The CDR3: CASSIITGRDTEAFF. CDR3 in DNA: TGTGCCAGTAGTATAATCACAGGAAGGGACACTGAAGCTTTCTTT.

V usage is TRBV20-1 and J usage is TRBJ2-7, with D possibly being TRBD1 (5 bases). The germline gives CDR1 DFQATT, CDR2 SNEGSKA (reference sequence). V was cut by 0 bases and J by 9 bases, with 9 bases left in between. The CDR3 spans 11 residues. The DNA for the CDR3 is TGCAGTGCTAGAGATAGGGGTGCGCAGTACTTC. Protein product: CSARDRGAQYF.

Only one count was recorded for this clone. This chain joins TRBV7-3 and TRBJ2-2, with 10 bases lining up with TRBD1. This CDR3 is built from 15 residues. Per the germline V gene, CDR1 is SGHTA and CDR2 is FQGTGA. The V gene end was trimmed by 3 bases and the J gene end by 10 bases; junction bases not matched to a gene: 8. In DNA, the CDR3 is TGTGCCAGCAGCTTCCTTGGACAGGGGGGCGAGGAGCTGTTTTTT. This gives the protein CASSFLGQGGEELFF.

This rearrangement joins TRBV2 to TRBJ1-2; 9 nucleotides line up with TRBD1. Per germline, CDR1 SNHLY and CDR2 FYNNEI. Unmatched junction bases numbered 5, after V lost 4 bases and J lost 2 bases. This CDR3 contains 15 residues. The CDR3 region is CASSAVQGANYGYTF. CDR3 bases: TGTGCCAGCAGTGCCGTACAGGGGGCAAACTATGGCTACACCTTC.

The V call is TRBV5-1, the J call TRBJ2-1, with D unresolved. The germline CDR1 and CDR2 sequences are SGHRS and YFSETQ. The V gene lost 2 bases and the J gene lost 5 bases, with 8 bases spanning the gap. The CDR3 has 13 amino acids. The CDR3 sequence: CASSFGENNEQFF. The CDR3 DNA is TGCGCCAGCAGCTTCGGAGAGAACAATGAGCAGTTCTTC.

This clone was seen just once. The V call is TRBV6-5, the J call TRBJ1-5; tentative D call: TRBD1 (5 bases). The CDR3 totals 13 residues. V was shortened by 8 bases and J by 2 bases, with 10 bases between the two germline ends. Germline CDR1 reads MNHEY; CDR2 reads SVGAGI. The CDR3 DNA is TGTGCCAGCGACAGCTTCGGCAATCAGCCCCAGCATTTT. This codes for CASDSFGNQPQHF.

V usage is TRBV21-1 and J usage is TRBJ2-7; no DNA check was done on the table's D call, TRBD1. TRBV21-1 is a pseudogene segment. The CDR3 runs to 16 residues. DNA of the CDR3: TGTGCCAGCAGTTTCTACCCGGACAGGGGGCGCCACGAGCAGTACTTC. Translating gives CASSFYPDRGRHEQYF.

The gene calls are TRBV6-5 and TRBJ1-1, with D maybe TRBD1 (5 bases). Between the trimmed V and J ends, which lost 2 bases and 6 bases, there was a span of 7 bases. In germline, CDR1 is MNHEY, CDR2 SVGAGI. The length of the CDR3 is 12 residues. The CDR3 reads CASSYQGAEAFF. CDR3 bases: TGTGCCAGCAGTTACCAGGGCGCTGAAGCTTTCTTT.

This CDR3 reads CATSDSFGAKNIQYF. The CDR3 region has the DNA TGTGCCACCAGTGACTCTTTCGGGGCCAAAAACATTCAGTACTTC. V usage is TRBV24-1 and J usage is TRBJ2-4, with D unresolved. The CDR3 is 15 amino acids. CDR1 is KGHDR and CDR2 is SFDVKD in the germline V gene. V lost 4 bases and J lost 1, with 10 bases in between.

V and J are TRBV5-1 and TRBJ1-6; TRBD1 agrees at 7 bases. Germline values: CDR1 SGHRS, CDR2 YFSETQ. This CDR3 has 16 residues. The trim removed 0 bases at V and 4 bases at J, leaving 4 bases unmatched. The DNA for the CDR3 is TGCGCCAGCAGCTTGGCGGGACAGTCTTATAATTCACCCCTCCACTTT. Protein product: CASSLAGQSYNSPLHF. Complete variable domain (other parts from reference TRBV5-1 and TRBJ1-6): KAGVTQTPRYLIKTRGQQVTLSCSPISGHRSVSWYQQTPGQGLQFLFEYFSETQRNKGNFPGRFSGRQFSNSRSEMNVSTLELGDSALYLCASSLAGQSYNSPLHFGNGTRLTVT.

The genes are TRBV5-1 and TRBJ2-7, with no clear D. The V and J ends lost 4 bases and 3 bases respectively, with 5 bases between them. CDR1 is SGHRS, CDR2 YFSETQ, per germline. The CDR3 runs 11 residues. The CDR3 DNA reads as TGCGCCAGCAGCAACAACTACGAGCAGTACTTC. It yields the protein CASSNNYEQYF.

The genes are TRBV5-4 and TRBJ1-2; 9 nucleotides line up with TRBD1. The CDR3 is 14 residues long. CDR1 is SGHNT, CDR2 YYREEE, per germline (reference sequence). The V gene end was trimmed by 4 bases and the J gene end by 7 bases; junction bases not matched to a gene: 8. CDR3 DNA: TGTGCCAGCAGCCTGGACAGGGGACGGGGTGGCTACACCTTC. It codes for CASSLDRGRGGYTF. Complete variable domain (other parts from reference TRBV5-4 and TRBJ1-2): ETGVTQSPTHLIKTRGQQVTLRCSSQSGHNTVSWYQQALGQGPQFIFQYYREEENGRGNFPPRFSGLQFPNYSSELNVNALELDDSALYLCASSLDRGRGGYTFGSGTRLTVV.

This chain links TRBV4-3 with TRBJ2-2, with a possible D match to TRBD1 (6 bases). The CDR3 runs 13 residues. Trimming took off 6 bases at V and 3 bases at J, with 8 bases between the two ends. Germline V gene data show CDR1 as LGHNA and CDR2 as YSLEER. The CDR3 here is CASRTGDTGELFF. In DNA form, the CDR3 reads TGCGCCAGCAGGACAGGCGACACCGGGGAGCTGTTTTTT.

In DNA, the CDR3 is TGTGCCAGTAGTAGAACCGGGACTAGCGTCAATGAGCAGTTCTTC. This codes for CASSRTGTSVNEQFF. J is TRBJ2-1 and V is TRBV19; TRBD2 matches 10 bases. The CDR3 extends over 15 amino acids. Germline assignment: CDR1 LNHDA and CDR2 SQIVND (reference sequence). Trimming removed 4 bases from V and 6 bases from J; junction bases left unmatched: 6.

With respect to this clone: Other DNA sequences in this specimen translate into the identical CDR3. V and J are TRBV5-1 and TRBJ1-6; D unclear. CDR1 is SGHRS and CDR2 is YFSETQ in the germline V gene. Trimming took 0 bases from V and 4 from J, leaving 8 bases between them. The CDR3 contains 15 residues. For the CDR3, the DNA is TGCGCCAGCAGCTTGGACTCTTCGTATAATTCACCCCTCCACTTT. This encodes CASSLDSSYNSPLHF.